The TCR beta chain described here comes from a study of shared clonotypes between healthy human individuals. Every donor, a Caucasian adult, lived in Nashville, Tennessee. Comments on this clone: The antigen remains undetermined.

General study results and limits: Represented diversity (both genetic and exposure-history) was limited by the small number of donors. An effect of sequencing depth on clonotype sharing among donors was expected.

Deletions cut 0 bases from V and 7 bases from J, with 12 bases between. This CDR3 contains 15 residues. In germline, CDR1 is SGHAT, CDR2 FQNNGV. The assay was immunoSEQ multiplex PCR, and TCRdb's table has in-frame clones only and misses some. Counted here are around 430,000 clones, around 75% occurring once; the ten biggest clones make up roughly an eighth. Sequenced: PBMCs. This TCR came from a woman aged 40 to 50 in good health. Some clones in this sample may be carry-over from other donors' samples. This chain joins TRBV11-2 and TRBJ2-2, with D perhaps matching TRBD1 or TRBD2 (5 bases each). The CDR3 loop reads CASSLDGTRNGELFF. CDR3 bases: TGTGCCAGCAGCTTAGATGGGACCCGGAACGGGGAGCTGTTTTTT. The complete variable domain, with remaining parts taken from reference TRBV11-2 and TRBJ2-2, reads EAGVAQSPRYKIIEKRQSVAFWCNPISGHATLYWYQQILGQGPKLLIQFQNNGVVDDSQLPKDRFSAERLKGVDSTLKIQPAKLEDSAVYLCASSLDGTRNGELFFGEGSRLTVL.